This passage covers 29 T cell receptor beta chains from one sample sequenced in a study of shared clonotypes between healthy human individuals. Some clones are missing from TCRdb's copy, which holds only in-frame ones; the method was immunoSEQ multiplex PCR. This sample has 450,000 to 500,000 clones, with 60% to 85% found just once. The sample taken for sequencing was PBMCs. These receptors came from a woman aged 40 to 50 in good health. Some clones in this sample may be carry-over from other donors' samples.

The chain uses TRBV9 and TRBJ2-5; D not certain. Looked up from germline, CDR1 is SGDLS and CDR2 is YYNGEE. The V and J ends lost 0 bases and 7 bases respectively, with 13 bases between them. The CDR3 is 14 amino acids. The CDR3 here is CASSVGAKLGTQYF. The CDR3 nucleotides are TGTGCCAGCAGCGTAGGAGCAAAACTGGGGACCCAGTACTTC.

The gene calls are TRBV10-3 and TRBJ2-6; D gene ambiguous. Trimming took off 5 bases at V and 5 bases at J, with 22 bases between the two ends. The CDR3 runs to 18 residues. Looked up from germline, CDR1 is ENHRY and CDR2 is SYGVKD. In nucleotides, the CDR3 is TGTGCCATCAGTCAGGCCTTCTGTATACAAAGTCGGGCCAACGTCCTGACTTTC. Translating gives CAISQAFCIQSRANVLTF.

The gene calls are TRBV5-1 and TRBJ1-4; D call uncertain. V shed 4 bases and J shed 8 bases, with 9 bases lying between them. This CDR3 spans 12 amino acids. The germline V gene has CDR1 SGHRS and CDR2 YFSETQ. CDR3 bases: TGCGCCAGCAGCCCCCCTGGGGAAAAACTGTTTTTT. Its translation is CASSPPGEKLFF.

The chain links TRBV28 to TRBJ2-1, with D unclear. The CDR3 has 16 residues. Germline V CDR1 and CDR2: MDHEN, SYDVKM. The V end was cut by 3 bases, the J end by 0 bases, with 12 bases between. CDR3 DNA sequence: TGTGCCAGCAGTTTCATTAGTTTAGGCTCCTACAATGAGCAGTTCTTC. Its translation is CASSFISLGSYNEQFF.

The J gene is TRBJ2-7, the V gene TRBV21-1; the DNA was not compared with TRBD1, the D call given in the table. TRBV21-1 is assigned pseudogene status. The CDR3 runs to 17 residues. CDR3 sequence reads: CASSKARGLGGSYEQYF. DNA for the CDR3: TGTGCCAGCAGCAAAGCAAGGGGGCTAGGGGGCTCCTACGAGCAGTACTTC.

The gene calls are TRBV9 and TRBJ2-6; no definite D call. Germline V gene lookup returns CDR1 SGDLS and CDR2 YYNGEE. Trimming removed 4 bases from V and 0 bases from J, with 17 bases in between. There are 18 residues in the CDR3. The CDR3 sequence: CASSTRRLPHSGANVLTF. The CDR3 DNA sequence: TGTGCCAGCAGCACCCGACGACTCCCCCACTCTGGGGCCAACGTCCTGACTTTC.

This chain joins TRBV7-9 and TRBJ1-6; D not resolved. V was clipped by 5 bases and J by 5 bases, with 16 bases between them. CDR1 and CDR2 (germline): SEHNR, FQNEAQ (reference sequence). There are 16 residues in the CDR3. The CDR3 protein is CASSDRVRRDNSPLHF. CDR3 nucleotide sequence: TGTGCCAGCAGCGACCGGGTCCGCCGGGATAATTCACCCCTCCACTTT.

Only a few counts were recorded for this clone. The CDR3 coding sequence is TGTGCCAGCATTTTTTACCTCACAGATACGCAGTATTTT. Encoded protein: CASIFYLTDTQYF. The chain couples TRBV2 to TRBJ2-3; D gene uncertain. V was cut by 7 bases and J by 2 bases, with 10 bases left in between. CDR1 is SNHLY and CDR2 is FYNNEI in the germline V gene. There are 13 residues in the CDR3.

The rearrangement links TRBV18 to TRBJ1-2; 7 positions agree with TRBD1. Germline V CDR1 and CDR2: KGHSH, LQKENI. The CDR3 is 14 residues long. Trimming removed 3 bases from V and 4 bases from J; junction bases left unmatched: 5. For the CDR3, the DNA is TGTGCCAGCTCACCCGGACAGGAGACCTATGGCTACACCTTC. Protein product: CASSPGQETYGYTF.

J is TRBJ2-1 and V is TRBV7-3; 11 nucleotides align to TRBD2. The CDR3 runs to 15 residues. V lost 6 bases and J lost 5; bases outside the gene matches: 6. Germline CDR1 is SGHTA and CDR2 is FQGTGA. The CDR3 here is CASSPTSGKDNEQFF. CDR3 DNA: TGTGCCAGCAGTCCGACTAGCGGGAAAGACAATGAGCAGTTCTTC. Filled out from reference TRBV7-3 and TRBJ2-1, the complete variable domain reads GAGVSQTPSNKVTEKGKYVELRCDPISGHTALYWYRQSLGQGPEFLIYFQGTGAADDSGLPNDRFFAVRPEGSVSTLKIQRTERGDSAVYLCASSPTSGKDNEQFFGPGTRLTVL.

This chain uses TRBV5-4 with TRBJ2-7, with TRBD1 matching 8 bases. Unmatched junction bases numbered 7, after V lost 3 bases and J lost 2 bases. Germline CDR1 reads SGHNT; CDR2 reads YYREEE (reference sequence). This CDR3 is built from 15 residues. The CDR3 spells CASSSGTGPPYEQYF. In DNA, the CDR3 is TGTGCCAGCAGCTCCGGGACAGGACCTCCCTACGAGCAGTACTTC.

This clone was recorded a few times. CDR3 bases: TGTGCCAGCAGTGATAGCGGGGGCCTTGGGTTGCAGTATTTT. Protein product: CASSDSGGLGLQYF. The V and J genes are TRBV6-4 and TRBJ2-3; 9 bases align to TRBD2. The CDR3 totals 14 residues. Per germline, CDR1 MRHNA and CDR2 SNTAGT. V was pared by 3 bases and J by 11 bases, with 9 bases of the junction left unmatched.

The V and J genes are TRBV10-2 and TRBJ2-7; 8 bases are shared with TRBD2. The CDR3 has 14 residues. Losses at the gene ends were 4 bases for V and 4 bases for J; bases not matched to a gene: 6. Germline V gene data show CDR1 as WSHSY and CDR2 as SAAADI. CDR3 amino acids: CASSGAGGSYEQYF. In DNA, the CDR3 is TGCGCCAGCAGTGGGGCGGGAGGATCGTACGAGCAGTACTTC.

The chain joins TRBV6-1 to TRBJ2-5; 8 nucleotides line up with TRBD1. CDR1 is MNHNS and CDR2 is SASEGT in the germline V gene. J gave up 2 bases and V 5 bases, and 7 bases lay outside the gene matches. This CDR3 is built from 15 residues. CDR3 loop: CASSIDRGGQETQYF. CDR3 coding DNA: TGTGCCAGCAGTATTGACAGGGGTGGGCAAGAGACCCAGTACTTC.

This clone has only one observation. V usage is TRBV15 and J usage is TRBJ2-7; D is perhaps TRBD1 (7 bases). The CDR3 loop spans 15 amino acids. CDR1 and CDR2 from the germline V gene are LNHNV and YYDKDF (reference sequence). V was shortened by 2 bases and J by 3 bases, with 14 bases between the two germline ends. CDR3 bases: TGTGCCACCAGCAGATCCAGACAGGGACTCTACGAGCAGTACTTC. Encoded protein: CATSRSRQGLYEQYF. Complete variable domain (other parts from reference TRBV15 and TRBJ2-7): DAMVIQNPRYQVTQFGKPVTLSCSQTLNHNVMYWYQQKSSQAPKLLFHYYDKDFNNEADTPDNFQSRRPNTSFCFLDIRSPGLGDTAMYLCATSRSRQGLYEQYFGPGTRLTVT.

V usage is TRBV25-1 and J usage is TRBJ2-7, with TRBD2 identical over 12 bases. V was pared by 6 bases and J by 4 bases, with 7 bases of the junction left unmatched. CDR3 length: 15 residues. In germline, CDR1 is MGHDK, CDR2 SYGVNS. For the CDR3, the DNA is TGTGCCAGCAGCCACCAGACTAGCGGGAGTTACGAGCAGTACTTC. It codes for CASSHQTSGSYEQYF.

In its sample, this clone was seen once. The chain has TRBV30 and TRBJ2-2; 14 bases match TRBD2. Trimming removed 7 bases from V and 6 bases from J; junction bases left unmatched: 4. The germline gives CDR1 GTSNPN, CDR2 SVGIG (reference sequence). The CDR3 runs 14 residues. The CDR3 region has the DNA TGTGCCTTAAGGGGACTAGCGGGAGCCGGGGAGCTGTTTTTT. As protein: CALRGLAGAGELFF. The variable domain in full, completed from reference TRBV30 and TRBJ2-2, reads SQTIHQWPATLVQPVGSPLSLECTVEGTSNPNLYWYRQAAGRGLQLLFYSVGIGQISSEVPQNLSASRPQDRQFILSSKKLLLSDSGFYLCALRGLAGAGELFFGEGSRLTVL.

This chain connects TRBV6-1 to TRBJ1-2; no clear D gene. The CDR3 covers 13 residues. Looked up from germline, CDR1 is MNHNS and CDR2 is SASEGT. The V and J ends lost 2 bases and 8 bases respectively, with 12 bases between them. CDR3 residues: CASSELTGSGYTF. The CDR3 bases are TGTGCCAGCAGTGAATTAACGGGTTCGGGCTACACCTTC.

J is TRBJ1-1 and V is TRBV7-2; tentative D call: TRBD1 (5 bases). Germline lookup yields CDR1 SGHTA and CDR2 FQGNSA. V was pared by 2 bases and J by 7 bases, with 5 bases between. This CDR3 region has 11 residues. The CDR3 region has the DNA TGTGCCAGCAGCTTAAGGGGTGAAGCTTTCTTT. Translation: CASSLRGEAFF.

The CDR3 bases are TGTGCCACCCAGTATACCCCCAATCAGCCCCAGCATTTT. As protein: CATQYTPNQPQHF. This chain uses TRBV6-1 with TRBJ1-5; D gene unclear. The ends were cut back, 10 bases at V and 3 bases at J, with 13 bases in the middle. This CDR3 spans 13 amino acids. CDR1 and CDR2 (germline): MNHNS, SASEGT.

As for this clone: Different DNA sequences within this sample yield the same CDR3. The CDR3 sequence: CASRDSNQPQHF. The DNA of the CDR3 is TGTGCCAGCAGAGATAGCAATCAGCCCCAGCATTTT. This chain joins TRBV6-1 and TRBJ1-5; D is unresolved. Germline V gene lookup returns CDR1 MNHNS and CDR2 SASEGT. The CDR3 is made up of 12 amino acids. V lost 6 bases and J lost 0, with 3 bases in between.

The chain recombines TRBV11-2 with TRBJ2-7, with 9 positions matching TRBD2. Germline V gives CDR1 SGHAT, CDR2 FQNNGV. The trim removed 5 bases at V and 4 bases at J, leaving 15 bases unmatched. The CDR3 is 17 amino acids. CDR3 residues: CASSPKGVAGVSYEQYF. The CDR3 nucleotides read TGTGCCAGCAGCCCGAAAGGGGTAGCGGGAGTGTCGTACGAGCAGTACTTC.

The J gene is TRBJ2-1, the V gene TRBV6-5; TRBD2 aligns across 11 bases. In germline, CDR1 is MNHEY, CDR2 SVGAGI. The junction had 1 base not matched to a gene; V was cut back by 2 bases and J by 4 bases. The CDR3 spans 15 residues. CDR3 in DNA: TGTGCCAGCAGTTACGGGACTAGCGGATACAATGAGCAGTTCTTC. This codes for CASSYGTSGYNEQFF.

This clone showed up just a few times. The J gene is TRBJ1-2, the V gene TRBV7-2; maybe TRBD1 (6 bases). The CDR3 contains 14 residues. V lost 3 bases and J lost 7, with 15 bases in between. Germline V gene lookup returns CDR1 SGHTA and CDR2 FQGNSA. As DNA, the CDR3 is TGTGCCAGCAGCTTTCGGAGGGGGGAGGGTGGCTACACCTTC. Residues: CASSFRRGEGGYTF.

With respect to this clone: This clone may be a read error of a much larger clone one base away. The chain joins TRBV30 to TRBJ1-1, with 7 nucleotides matching TRBD1. Germline CDR1 reads GTSNPN; CDR2 reads SVGIG (reference sequence). The CDR3 has 15 amino acids. The CDR3 sequence: CAWSVLGQMNTEALF. CDR3 sequence (DNA): TGTGCCTGGAGTGTACTGGGACAGATGAACACTGAAGCTCTCTTT.

CDR3 in amino acids: CASSYSYSGNTGELFF. The CDR3 DNA is TGTGCCAGCAGTTACTCGTATAGCGGAAACACCGGGGAGCTGTTTTTT. The V call is TRBV6-5, the J call TRBJ2-2; tentative D call: TRBD2 (6 bases). The V gene lost 0 bases and the J gene lost 2 bases, with 10 bases spanning the gap. The germline gives CDR1 MNHEY, CDR2 SVGAGI. The CDR3 covers 16 residues.

The rearrangement uses TRBV29-1 and TRBJ2-5, with D perhaps TRBD2 (5 bases). The CDR3 totals 11 residues. Germline-derived CDR1 and CDR2 are SQVTM and ANQGSEA. Trimming stripped 6 bases from V and 4 bases from J, with 9 bases between. CDR3: CSVRDLETQYF. DNA for the CDR3: TGCAGCGTGAGGGATTTAGAGACCCAGTACTTC. Using reference TRBV29-1 and TRBJ2-5 for the parts outside the CDR3, the full variable domain is SAVISQKPSRDICQRGTSLTIQCQVDSQVTMMFWYRQQPGQSLTLIATANQGSEATYESGFVIDKFPISRPNLTFSTLTVSNMSPEDSSIYLCSVRDLETQYFGPGTRLLVL.

This clone was detected only once. The chain links TRBV28 to TRBJ1-5; 8 bases are a match to TRBD1. This CDR3 has 14 residues. Germline V gene data show CDR1 as MDHEN and CDR2 as SYDVKM. V lost 6 bases to trimming and J lost 7 bases; unmatched junction nucleotides: 8. The CDR3 here is CASSSTGGWQPQHF. CDR3 DNA: TGTGCCAGCAGCTCAACAGGGGGATGGCAGCCCCAGCATTTT.

The chain recombines TRBV19 with TRBJ1-2; TRBD1 is a possible D gene (6 bases). The germline V and J ends were trimmed by 3 bases and 2 bases, with 16 bases remaining between them. CDR3 length: 16 residues. The germline CDR1 and CDR2 sequences are LNHDA and SQIVND (reference sequence). This chain's CDR3 is CASSMGQGNLNYGYTF. The CDR3 bases are TGTGCCAGTAGTATGGGGCAGGGGAATCTCAACTATGGCTACACCTTC. The entire variable domain, with the rest obtained from reference TRBV19 and TRBJ1-2, is as follows: DGGITQSPKYLFRKEGQNVTLSCEQNLNHDAMYWYRQDPGQGLRLIYYSQIVNDFQKGDIAEGYSVSREKKESFPLTVTSAQKNPTAFYLCASSMGQGNLNYGYTFGSGTRLTVV.